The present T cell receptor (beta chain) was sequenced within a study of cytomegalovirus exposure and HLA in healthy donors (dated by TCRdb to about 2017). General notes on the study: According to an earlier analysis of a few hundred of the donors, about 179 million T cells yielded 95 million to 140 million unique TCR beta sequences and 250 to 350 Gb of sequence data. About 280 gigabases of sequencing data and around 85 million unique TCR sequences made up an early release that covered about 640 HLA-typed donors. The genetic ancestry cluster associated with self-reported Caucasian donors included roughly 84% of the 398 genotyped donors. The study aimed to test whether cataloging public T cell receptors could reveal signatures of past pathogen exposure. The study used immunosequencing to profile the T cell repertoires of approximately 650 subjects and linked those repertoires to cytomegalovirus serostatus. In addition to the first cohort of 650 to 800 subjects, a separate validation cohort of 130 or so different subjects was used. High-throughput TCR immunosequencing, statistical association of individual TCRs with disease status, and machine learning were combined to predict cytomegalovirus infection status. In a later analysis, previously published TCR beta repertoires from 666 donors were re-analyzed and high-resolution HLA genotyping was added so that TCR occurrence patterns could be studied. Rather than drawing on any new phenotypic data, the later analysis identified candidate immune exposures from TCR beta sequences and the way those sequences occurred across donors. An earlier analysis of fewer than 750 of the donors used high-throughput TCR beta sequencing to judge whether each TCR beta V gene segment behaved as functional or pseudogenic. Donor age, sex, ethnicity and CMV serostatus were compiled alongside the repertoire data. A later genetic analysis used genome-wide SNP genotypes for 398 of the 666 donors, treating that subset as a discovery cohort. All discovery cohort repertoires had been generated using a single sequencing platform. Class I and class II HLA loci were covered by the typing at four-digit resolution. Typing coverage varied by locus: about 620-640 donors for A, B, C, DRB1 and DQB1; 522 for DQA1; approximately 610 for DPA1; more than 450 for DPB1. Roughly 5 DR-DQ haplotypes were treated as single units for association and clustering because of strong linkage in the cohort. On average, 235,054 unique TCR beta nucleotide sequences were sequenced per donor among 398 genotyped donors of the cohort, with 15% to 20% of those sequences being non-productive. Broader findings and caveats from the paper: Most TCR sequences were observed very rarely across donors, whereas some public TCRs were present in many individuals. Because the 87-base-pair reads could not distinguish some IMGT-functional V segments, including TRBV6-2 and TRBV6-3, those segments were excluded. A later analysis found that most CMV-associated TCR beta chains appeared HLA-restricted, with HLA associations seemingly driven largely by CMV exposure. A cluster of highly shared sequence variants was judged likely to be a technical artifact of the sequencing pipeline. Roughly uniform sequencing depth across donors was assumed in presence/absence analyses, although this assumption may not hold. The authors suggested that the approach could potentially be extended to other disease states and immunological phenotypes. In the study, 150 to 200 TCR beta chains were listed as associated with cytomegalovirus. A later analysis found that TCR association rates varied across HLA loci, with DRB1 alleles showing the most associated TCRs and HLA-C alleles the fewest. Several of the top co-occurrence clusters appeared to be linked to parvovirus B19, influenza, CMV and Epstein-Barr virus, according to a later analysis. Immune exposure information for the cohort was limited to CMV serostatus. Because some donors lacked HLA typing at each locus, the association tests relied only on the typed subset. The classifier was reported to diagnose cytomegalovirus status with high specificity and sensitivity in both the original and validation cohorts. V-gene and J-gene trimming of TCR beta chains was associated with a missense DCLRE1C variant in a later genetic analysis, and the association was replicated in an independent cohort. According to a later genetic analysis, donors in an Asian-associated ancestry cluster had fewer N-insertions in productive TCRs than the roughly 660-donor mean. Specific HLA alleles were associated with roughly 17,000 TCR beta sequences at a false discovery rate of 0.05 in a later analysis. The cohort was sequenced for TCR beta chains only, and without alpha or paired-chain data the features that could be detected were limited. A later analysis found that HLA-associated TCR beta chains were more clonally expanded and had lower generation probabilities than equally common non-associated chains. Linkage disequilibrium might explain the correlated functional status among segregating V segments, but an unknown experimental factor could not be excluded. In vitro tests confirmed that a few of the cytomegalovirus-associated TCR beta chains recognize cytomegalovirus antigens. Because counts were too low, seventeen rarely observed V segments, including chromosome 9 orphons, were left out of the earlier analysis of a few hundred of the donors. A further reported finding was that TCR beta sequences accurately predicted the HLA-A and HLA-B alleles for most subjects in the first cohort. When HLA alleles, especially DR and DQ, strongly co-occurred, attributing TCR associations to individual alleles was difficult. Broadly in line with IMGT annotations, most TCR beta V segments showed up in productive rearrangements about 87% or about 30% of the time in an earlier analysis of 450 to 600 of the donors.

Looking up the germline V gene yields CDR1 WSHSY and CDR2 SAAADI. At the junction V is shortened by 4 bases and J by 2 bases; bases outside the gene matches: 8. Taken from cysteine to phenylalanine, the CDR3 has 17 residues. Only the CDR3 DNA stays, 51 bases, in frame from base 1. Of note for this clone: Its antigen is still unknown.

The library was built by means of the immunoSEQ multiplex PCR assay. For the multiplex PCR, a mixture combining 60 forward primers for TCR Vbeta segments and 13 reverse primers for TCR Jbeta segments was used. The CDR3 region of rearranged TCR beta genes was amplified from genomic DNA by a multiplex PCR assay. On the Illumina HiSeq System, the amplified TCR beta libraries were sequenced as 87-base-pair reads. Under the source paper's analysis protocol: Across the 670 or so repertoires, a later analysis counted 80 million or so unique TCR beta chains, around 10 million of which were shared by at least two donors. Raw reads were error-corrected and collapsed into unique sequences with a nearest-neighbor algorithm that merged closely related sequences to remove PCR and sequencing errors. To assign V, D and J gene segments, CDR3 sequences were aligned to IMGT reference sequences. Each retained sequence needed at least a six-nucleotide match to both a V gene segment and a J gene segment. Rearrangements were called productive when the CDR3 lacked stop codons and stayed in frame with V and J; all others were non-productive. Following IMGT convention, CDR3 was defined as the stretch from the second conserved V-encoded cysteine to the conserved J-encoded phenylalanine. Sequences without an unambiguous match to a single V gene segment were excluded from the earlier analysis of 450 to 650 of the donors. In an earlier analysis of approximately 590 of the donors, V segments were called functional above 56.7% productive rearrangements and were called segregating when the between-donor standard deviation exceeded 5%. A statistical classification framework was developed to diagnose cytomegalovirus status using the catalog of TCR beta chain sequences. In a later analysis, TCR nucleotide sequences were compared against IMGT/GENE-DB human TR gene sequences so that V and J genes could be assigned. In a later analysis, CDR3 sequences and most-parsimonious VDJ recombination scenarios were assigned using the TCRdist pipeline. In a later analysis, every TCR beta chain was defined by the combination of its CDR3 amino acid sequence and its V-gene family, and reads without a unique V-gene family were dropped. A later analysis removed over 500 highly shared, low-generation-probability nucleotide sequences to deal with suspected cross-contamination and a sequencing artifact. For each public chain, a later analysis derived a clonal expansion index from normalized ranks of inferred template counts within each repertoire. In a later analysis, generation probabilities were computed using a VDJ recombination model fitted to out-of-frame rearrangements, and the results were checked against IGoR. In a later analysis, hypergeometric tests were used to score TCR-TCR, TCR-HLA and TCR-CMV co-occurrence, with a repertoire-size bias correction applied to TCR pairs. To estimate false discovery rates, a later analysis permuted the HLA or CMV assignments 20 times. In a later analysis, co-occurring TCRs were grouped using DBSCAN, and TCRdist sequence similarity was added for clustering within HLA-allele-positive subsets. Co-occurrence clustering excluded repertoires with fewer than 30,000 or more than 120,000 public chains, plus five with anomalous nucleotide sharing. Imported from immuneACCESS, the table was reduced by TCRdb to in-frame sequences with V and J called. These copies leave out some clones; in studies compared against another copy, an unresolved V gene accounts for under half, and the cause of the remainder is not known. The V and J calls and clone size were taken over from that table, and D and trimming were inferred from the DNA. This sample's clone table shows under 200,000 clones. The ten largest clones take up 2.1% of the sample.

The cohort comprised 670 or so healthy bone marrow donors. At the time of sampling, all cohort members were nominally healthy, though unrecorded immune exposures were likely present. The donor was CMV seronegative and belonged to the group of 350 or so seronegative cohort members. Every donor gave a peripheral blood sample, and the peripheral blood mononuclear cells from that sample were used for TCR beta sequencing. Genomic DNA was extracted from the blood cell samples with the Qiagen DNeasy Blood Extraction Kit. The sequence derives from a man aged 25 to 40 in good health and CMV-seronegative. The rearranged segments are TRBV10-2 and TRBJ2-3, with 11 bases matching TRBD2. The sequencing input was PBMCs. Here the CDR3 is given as CASSGTGTSGFTDTQYF. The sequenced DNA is TGCGCCAGCAGTGGTACCGGGACTAGCGGTTTCACAGATACGCAGTATTTT.